The 20 T cell receptor beta chains below all came from one sample that was sequenced in a study of cytomegalovirus exposure and HLA in healthy donors. Both 60 Vbeta primers and 13 Jbeta primers went into the PCR. Clones were sequenced by immunoSEQ multiplex PCR, and TCRdb holds only the in-frame ones, with some missing. The sample lists around 150,000 clones; about three quarters were seen once. The sequencing sample was made of PBMCs. Receptor source: a woman in her 40s in good health and CMV-seropositive.

The chain employs TRBV4-3 and TRBJ2-7; D is unclear. The CDR3 totals 13 residues. In germline, CDR1 is LGHNA, CDR2 YSLEER. The V and J ends lost 4 bases and 1 base respectively, with 8 bases between them. The CDR3 loop is CASSPFRSYEQYF. In nucleotides, the CDR3 is TGCGCCAGCAGCCCCTTTCGGTCCTACGAGCAGTACTTC.

The V and J genes are TRBV12-5 and TRBJ2-1, with 16 bases aligning to TRBD2. The CDR3 covers 22 residues. The germline gives CDR1 LGHNT, CDR2 FRNRAP. With 3 bases clipped from V and 0 bases from J, the junction kept 14 bases outside the gene matches. The CDR3 DNA is TGTGCTAGTGGTTTCCCGGGACTAGCGGGAGGGCCCCTCCCGAGCTCCTACAATGAGCAGTTCTTC. As protein: CASGFPGLAGGPLPSSYNEQFF.

The gene calls are TRBV6-1 and TRBJ2-7, with 8 bases that match TRBD1. Germline V gene lookup returns CDR1 MNHNS and CDR2 SASEGT. The CDR3 consists of 16 residues. The ends lost 3 bases at V and 7 bases at J; junction bases unmatched: 14. CDR3 amino acids: CASSDSTGVRVREQYF. The CDR3 coding sequence is TGTGCCAGCAGTGATTCGACAGGGGTGAGAGTAAGGGAGCAGTACTTC.

The count of this clone is one. Other DNA sequences within the sample encode an identical CDR3. The chain couples TRBV4-3 to TRBJ2-1; the match to TRBD1 covers 7 bases. With 4 bases clipped from V and 4 bases from J, the junction kept 7 bases outside the gene matches. This CDR3 is 15 amino acids long. Germline loops: CDR1 LGHNA, CDR2 YSLEER. CDR3: CASSPRQGTYNEQFF. In nucleotides, the CDR3 is TGCGCCAGCAGCCCCCGACAGGGAACGTACAATGAGCAGTTCTTC.

The V gene is TRBV2, the J gene TRBJ1-2; possibly TRBD1 for D (6 bases). Germline CDR1 and CDR2: SNHLY and FYNNEI. V lost 10 bases and J 7 bases, leaving 19 bases between the germline ends. The CDR3 runs to 13 residues. The CDR3 sequence is CATTIGGGGGYTF. As DNA, the CDR3 is TGTGCCACCACCATCGGGGGCGGGGGTGGCTACACCTTC.

This rearrangement joins TRBV7-9 to TRBJ1-1; possibly TRBD1 for D (5 bases). Germline V lookup: CDR1 SEHNR, CDR2 FQNEAQ (reference sequence). Between the trimmed V and J ends, which lost 5 bases and 6 bases, there was a span of 13 bases. CDR3 length equals 13 residues. CDR3 region: CASSGQGNAEAFF. The DNA for the CDR3 is TGTGCCAGCAGCGGGCAGGGTAATGCTGAAGCTTTCTTT.

This clone was picked up a small number of times. The V and J genes are TRBV6-5 and TRBJ2-7, with D possibly matching TRBD2 (5 bases). Trimming stripped 2 bases from V and 4 bases from J, with 12 bases between. Germline CDR1 is MNHEY and CDR2 is SVGAGI. The CDR3 runs 14 residues. CDR3 sequence (DNA): TGTGCCAGCAGTTACAGGTTGGGAGAATACGAGCAGTACTTC. It specifies CASSYRLGEYEQYF.

There are a few counts of this clone. The chain recombines TRBV11-3 with TRBJ2-3; 9 nucleotides line up with TRBD2. Trimming took 5 bases from V and 1 from J; bases not matched to a gene: 7. The CDR3 spans 16 residues. Per the germline V gene, CDR1 is SGHNT and CDR2 is YENEEA. This CDR3 reads CASSPTAGGGTDTQYF. The CDR3 bases are TGTGCCAGCAGCCCCACGGCGGGAGGGGGCACAGATACGCAGTATTTT.

The chain joins TRBV4-1 to TRBJ2-7; 11 bases map to TRBD2. CDR1 is MGHRA, CDR2 YSYEKL, per germline. Trimming took 3 bases from V and 5 from J; bases not matched to a gene: 9. The CDR3 totals 16 residues. As DNA, the CDR3 is TGCGCCAGCAGCCAGGCTGTAGCGGGAGGGGCCCACGAGCAGTACTTC. Its translation: CASSQAVAGGAHEQYF.

The V call is TRBV2, the J call TRBJ2-1, with TRBD2 as a possible D gene (6 bases). The CDR3 sequence is 15 residues long. Trimming removed 5 bases at V and 8 bases at J, with 19 bases between. Germline V gives CDR1 SNHLY, CDR2 FYNNEI. Here the CDR3 DNA reads TGTGCCAGCAGTTTATACCGGGACTCTCATTATGAGCAGTTCTTC. Translating gives CASSLYRDSHYEQFF.

The chain joins TRBV6-5 to TRBJ2-7; 11 positions match TRBD1. J lost 2 bases, V lost 6 bases, and 3 bases had no gene match. The CDR3 covers 14 residues. CDR1 and CDR2 from the germline V gene are MNHEY and SVGAGI. The CDR3 region is CASSPGQGAYEQYF. The CDR3 DNA reads as TGTGCCAGCAGCCCGGGACAGGGGGCCTACGAGCAGTACTTC.

This rearrangement joins TRBV7-2 to TRBJ2-3; perhaps TRBD1 as D (5 bases). CDR1 and CDR2 from the germline V gene are SGHTA and FQGNSA. The ends were cut back, 4 bases at V and 0 bases at J, with 11 bases in the middle. CDR3 length equals 15 residues. Here the CDR3 reads CASSSRQISTDTQYF. CDR3 bases: TGTGCCAGCAGCTCAAGACAGATTAGCACAGATACGCAGTATTTT.

J is TRBJ2-2 and V is TRBV6-1; the match to TRBD1 covers 8 bases. The CDR3 length is 15 residues. Germline values: CDR1 MNHNS, CDR2 SASEGT. J was trimmed by 6 bases and V by 2 bases; bases with no gene match: 5. CDR3 nucleotide sequence: TGTGCCAGCAGTGAACAAGGACAGGGTTCCGGGGAGCTGTTTTTT. This gives the protein CASSEQGQGSGELFF.

The chain recombines TRBV12-5 with TRBJ1-1; 7 bases line up with TRBD1. The trim removed 6 bases at V and 0 bases at J, leaving 7 bases unmatched. The germline gives CDR1 LGHNT, CDR2 FRNRAP. The CDR3 covers 15 residues. Here the CDR3 reads CASGPRGTVNTEAFF. CDR3 in DNA: TGTGCTAGTGGCCCAAGGGGGACAGTGAACACTGAAGCTTTCTTT. Full variable domain (remainder filled in from reference TRBV12-5 and TRBJ1-1): DARVTQTPRHKVTEMGQEVTMRCQPILGHNTVFWYRQTMMQGLELLAYFRNRAPLDDSGMPKDRFSAEMPDATLATLKIQPSEPRDSAVYFCASGPRGTVNTEAFFGQGTRLTVV.

This rearrangement joins TRBV25-1 to TRBJ2-3; D may be TRBD1 (6 bases). The germline gives CDR1 MGHDK, CDR2 SYGVNS. Between the trimmed V and J ends, which lost 3 bases and 0 bases, there was a span of 13 bases. The CDR3 has 16 amino acids. CDR3 DNA: TGTGCCAGCAGTGATTCCAACAGGGTGAGCACAGATACGCAGTATTTT. Translated, it gives CASSDSNRVSTDTQYF.

This clone was seen once. The chain couples TRBV6-5 to TRBJ2-7; 9 bases align to TRBD1. In germline, CDR1 is MNHEY, CDR2 SVGAGI. After removal of 6 bases from V and 9 bases from J, the junction contained 6 bases not matched to a gene. This CDR3 spans 12 amino acids. This CDR3 reads CASRDGQGMQYF. Written as DNA, the CDR3 is TGTGCCAGCAGGGACGGACAGGGGATGCAGTACTTC.

The genes are TRBV9 and TRBJ2-1, with D unclear. V dropped 0 bases and J dropped 6 bases, with 10 bases sitting between them. This CDR3 spans 14 amino acids. The germline gives CDR1 SGDLS, CDR2 YYNGEE. The CDR3 region is CASSVDPSSNEQFF. The DNA for the CDR3 is TGTGCCAGCAGCGTAGATCCTAGTTCCAATGAGCAGTTCTTC.

The chain uses TRBV19 and TRBJ1-1; weak D call: TRBD1 (5 bases). The CDR3 consists of 11 residues. Trimming cost V 6 bases and J 8 bases, with 10 bases left between them. Germline-derived CDR1 and CDR2 are LNHDA and SQIVND (reference sequence). The CDR3, as DNA: TGTGCCAGTAGGGGCGGGGGAGAAGCTTTCTTT. Translating it yields CASRGGGEAFF.

The chain couples TRBV19 to TRBJ1-5; possible D gene TRBD1, 6 bases. The CDR3 spans 14 residues. Trimming stripped 6 bases from V and 3 bases from J, with 12 bases between. CDR1 LNHDA and CDR2 SQIVND come from the germline V gene (reference sequence). CDR3 bases: TGTGCCAGTAGGCAGAGGGACAACAATCAGCCCCAGCATTTT. Translation gives CASRQRDNNQPQHF.

Remarks on this clone: Its ends do not fully match the called genes, so a read error is possible. The CDR3 sequence is CASSGRQGKAFF. In DNA form, the CDR3 reads TGTGCCAGCAGTGGCAGACAGGGAAAAGCTTTCTTT. The genes are TRBV10-3 and TRBJ1-1; 7 positions match TRBD1. There are 12 residues in the CDR3. Germline CDR1 ENHRY, CDR2 SYGVKD.